This T cell receptor beta chain stems from a study of T cells expressing NK-cell markers. The CDR3 runs 15 residues. The germline V gene has CDR1 MDHEN and CDR2 SYDVKM. TCRdb reprocessed the 5' RACE reads, keeping one entry per CDR3 protein, no DNA. This specimen shows about 370,000 distinct CDR3 sequences; the ten leading clones hold about 11%. The sequence was obtained from a woman in her forties or fifties in good health. Sample: blood T cells: a sorted CD56 or NKG2C T cell subset, CD4+ or CD8+ T cells, or bulk PBMC T cells (not recorded which). The V and J genes are TRBV28 and TRBJ2-1; absent DNA, TCRdb's TRBD2 call cannot be checked. The chain's CDR3 is CASSLRGSRYNEQFF.